These 15 T cell receptor beta chains share one sample of origin, sequenced in a study of cytomegalovirus exposure and HLA in healthy donors. This PCR relied on a set of 60 Vbeta primers and 13 Jbeta primers. Assay used: immunoSEQ multiplex PCR; TCRdb lists only in-frame clones, some missing. The top ten clones hold roughly 2.7% of a sample with around 120,000 clones, roughly 69% of them seen once. Sequencing input: PBMCs. These receptors were taken from a man in his fifties or sixties in good health and CMV-seropositive.

V and J are TRBV5-1 and TRBJ1-3; D perhaps matches TRBD1 (5 bases). The germline V gene has CDR1 SGHRS and CDR2 YFSETQ. The CDR3 consists of 18 residues. V was clipped by 4 bases and J by 1 base, with 21 bases between them. The CDR3 loop is CASSPDILGSVSGNTIYF. The CDR3 nucleotides are TGCGCCAGCAGCCCGGACATATTGGGGTCGGTATCTGGAAACACCATATATTTT.

This rearrangement joins TRBV27 to TRBJ1-1, with D maybe TRBD1 (6 bases). The CDR3 spans 15 residues. V was clipped by 3 bases and J by 4 bases, with 15 bases between them. CDR1 and CDR2 (germline): MNHEY, SMNVEV (reference sequence). This chain's CDR3 is CASSFGLGGVTEAFF. In nucleotides, the CDR3 is TGTGCCAGCAGTTTTGGATTAGGGGGTGTCACTGAAGCTTTCTTT.

CDR3 nucleotide sequence: TGCGCCAGCACTTGGACAGAGAACACTGAAGCTTTCTTT. Its protein product is CASTWTENTEAFF. The chain carries TRBV10-2 and TRBJ1-1; a possible D gene is TRBD1 (6 bases). Germline values: CDR1 WSHSY, CDR2 SAAADI. V lost 7 bases, J lost 1 base, and 10 bases lay in between. This CDR3 comprises 13 residues.

Only a few counts were recorded for this clone. The rearrangement joins TRBV9 to TRBJ2-2; no clear D. The CDR3 runs 14 residues. Germline values: CDR1 SGDLS, CDR2 YYNGEE. Trimming took off 6 bases at V and 0 bases at J, with 9 bases between the two ends. CDR3 in amino acids: CASKAGTNTGELFF. The CDR3 DNA reads as TGTGCCAGCAAGGCAGGCACGAACACCGGGGAGCTGTTTTTT.

J is TRBJ2-7 and V is TRBV15; a possible D gene is TRBD2 (5 bases). This CDR3 is 16 amino acids long. The germline V gene encodes CDR1 LNHNV and CDR2 YYDKDF (reference sequence). The V end lost 0 bases, the J end lost 2 bases, and 14 bases lay between the germline ends. The DNA for the CDR3 is TGTGCCACCAGCAGAGACTCCGGGATGGTAACCTACGAGCAGTACTTC. Translation: CATSRDSGMVTYEQYF.

V is TRBV30 and J is TRBJ1-1; D gene uncertain. This CDR3 is built from 14 residues. Germline CDR1 is GTSNPN and CDR2 is SVGIG (reference sequence). V lost 0 bases, J lost 0 bases, and 8 bases lay in between. This chain's CDR3 is CAWSVNTLNTEAFF. The CDR3 nucleotides read TGTGCCTGGAGTGTAAACACCCTGAACACTGAAGCTTTCTTT.

V is TRBV18 and J is TRBJ2-1; 14 bases match TRBD2. The V gene's germline CDR1 is KGHSH and CDR2 LQKENI. The ends lost 4 bases at V and 9 bases at J; junction bases unmatched: 5. The CDR3 contains 15 residues. The CDR3 reads CASSLPGLAGAEQFF. CDR3 DNA sequence: TGTGCCAGCTCACTACCGGGACTAGCGGGAGCTGAGCAGTTCTTC.

This chain joins TRBV4-2 and TRBJ2-3; D is undetermined. From germline, CDR1 is LGHNA and CDR2 YNFKEQ. The germline V and J ends were trimmed by 0 bases and 4 bases, with 5 bases remaining between them. The CDR3 totals 13 residues. CDR3 loop: CASSQDSPDTQYF. CDR3 bases: TGTGCCAGCAGCCAAGATAGCCCAGATACGCAGTATTTT.

This clone was observed a few times. DNA of the CDR3: TGTGCCAGCAGCTTGGGGCTAGCGGGGGGAGCTATCTACAATGAGCAGTTCTTC. It yields the protein CASSLGLAGGAIYNEQFF. The rearrangement links TRBV5-6 to TRBJ2-1; 11 bases agree with TRBD2. This CDR3 has 18 amino acids. V was clipped by 0 bases and J by 3 bases; unmatched bases: 8. Germline V gene data show CDR1 as SGHDT and CDR2 as YYEEEE.

The J gene is TRBJ2-1, the V gene TRBV19; D perhaps matches TRBD1 (5 bases). CDR3 length: 13 residues. The V gene lost 5 bases and the J gene lost 10 bases, with 15 bases spanning the gap. Per the germline V gene, CDR1 is LNHDA and CDR2 is SQIVND (reference sequence). The CDR3 region is CASSQGLLVEQFF. CDR3 DNA sequence: TGTGCCAGTAGTCAGGGCCTGTTGGTAGAGCAGTTCTTC.

The chain joins TRBV6-1 to TRBJ2-7; D is perhaps TRBD2 (5 bases). The CDR3 extends over 12 amino acids. V dropped 9 bases and J dropped 3 bases, with 12 bases sitting between them. Germline CDR1 and CDR2: MNHNS and SASEGT. The CDR3 nucleotides are TGTGCCAGTAGCGCTAGCAGCTACGAGCAGTACTTC. As protein: CASSASSYEQYF.

The gene calls are TRBV5-1 and TRBJ1-1; tentatively, D is TRBD1 (5 bases). The CDR3 has 20 residues. Germline V gene sequence: CDR1 SGHRS, CDR2 YFSETQ. V was cut by 0 bases and J by 3 bases, with 27 bases left in between. This CDR3 is CASSLERPGTGRGGYTEAFF. The CDR3 coding sequence is TGCGCCAGCAGCTTGGAACGCCCGGGGACGGGGCGAGGAGGGTACACTGAAGCTTTCTTT.

This clone has more than one count but fewer than ten. V and J are TRBV19 and TRBJ1-3, with D unclear. Germline CDR1 is LNHDA and CDR2 is SQIVND (reference sequence). The CDR3 loop spans 14 amino acids. V shed 7 bases and J shed 1 base, with 11 bases lying between them. CDR3 bases: TGTGCCAGTATGCGGGCAGTTTCTGGAAACACCATATATTTT. Its translation is CASMRAVSGNTIYF.

The V and J genes are TRBV5-1 and TRBJ2-1; a weak D match, TRBD2 (5 bases). The V end was cut by 0 bases, the J end by 3 bases, with 7 bases between. This CDR3 has 14 amino acids. The germline V gene encodes CDR1 SGHRS and CDR2 YFSETQ. CDR3 DNA sequence: TGCGCCAGCAGCTTGGGAGGAGGCTACAATGAGCAGTTCTTC. Its protein is CASSLGGGYNEQFF.

V and J are TRBV6-5 and TRBJ2-7; 12 bases line up with TRBD2. The CDR3 runs 15 residues. The trim removed 5 bases at V and 3 bases at J, leaving 5 bases unmatched. CDR1 and CDR2 from the germline V gene are MNHEY and SVGAGI. Here the CDR3 DNA reads TGTGCCAGCAGTCCGGGACTAGCGGGTTACTACGAGCAGTACTTC. Amino acid sequence: CASSPGLAGYYEQYF.